This T cell receptor beta chain derives from a study of shared clonotypes between healthy human individuals. Study outcomes and limitations: Specimens sampled were limited to blood, with tissue repertoires likely differing. Larger richness was generally estimated for naive than memory subsets. Rarefaction analysis demonstrated incomplete sorted-subset sequencing notwithstanding large depth.

On this clone itself: Antigen specificity is unknown.

CD45RO-negative, CCR7-selected cells formed the naive CD8 fraction, which excluded terminally differentiated effector memory CD45RA+ cells. Libraries were prepared by immunoSEQ multiplex PCR; TCRdb keeps only in-frame clonotypes and omits some of them. The sample consists of 1.5 million to 2.5 million clones, roughly 95% of them appearing once. What was sequenced was naive CD8+ T cells sorted from blood. This receptor was identified in a young man in good health.

DNA for the CDR3: TGTGCCAGCAGCGTAGTCGGGACTTCCCCCAATGAGCAGTTCTTC. As protein: CASSVVGTSPNEQFF. The V and J genes are TRBV9 and TRBJ2-1; tentative D call: TRBD2 (6 bases). This CDR3 has 15 residues. Germline V gene data show CDR1 as SGDLS and CDR2 as YYNGEE. The germline V and J ends were trimmed by 0 bases and 6 bases, with 13 bases remaining between them. The whole variable domain, remainder taken from reference TRBV9 and TRBJ2-1, is DSGVTQTPKHLITATGQRVTLRCSPRSGDLSVYWYQQSLDQGLQFLIQYYNGEERAKGNILERFSAQQFPDLHSELNLSSLELGDSALYFCASSVVGTSPNEQFFGPGTRLTVL.